These T cell receptor beta chains were read from a single sample in a study of CD8+ T cells in alopecia areata. Produced via immunoSEQ multiplex PCR; TCRdb's table is partial and in-frame only. Of approximately 210,000 clones in the sample, 50% to 70% were seen once. This specimen consisted of CD4+ T cells sorted from blood, obtained at approximately week 49, from a patient treated with tofacitinib. The source of these receptors is a human donor with alopecia areata. Both conserved end residues are part of each CDR3. A D gene is named only where the DNA matches it firmly. The size of a clone is reported for some rows only, either as once, few or many, or as a class for expanded clones.

size,V,J,D,DNA,CDR3
NA,TRBV29-1,TRBJ1-2,TRBD1,TGCAGCGTTGCTCAGGGGGACTATGGCTACACCTTC,CSVAQGDYGYTF
few,TRBV10-3,TRBJ2-7,NA,TGTGCCATCAGGACCCCTCCCTACGAGCAGTACTTC,CAIRTPPYEQYF
NA,TRBV5-1,TRBJ2-1,NA,TGCGCCAGCAGTTACGGACTTCTACCGACAACGTCCTACAATGAGCAGTTCTTC,CASSYGLLPTTSYNEQFF
NA,TRBV10-3,TRBJ2-3,NA,TGTGCCATCACTGCAGTGGGGGACAACACAGATACGCAGTATTTT,CAITAVGDNTDTQYF
NA,TRBV30,TRBJ1-2,NA,TGTGCCTGGAGTGGGATAGGGAGGGAGTATGGCTACACCTTC,CAWSGIGREYGYTF
few,TRBV7-3,TRBJ2-1,TRBD2,TGTGCCAGCAGCCCAGGACTAGCCTACAATGAGCAGTTCTTC,CASSPGLAYNEQFF
NA,TRBV29-1,TRBJ2-1,TRBD2,TGCAGCGTTGTAGCACTAGCGGGGAACAATGAGCAGTTCTTC,CSVVALAGNNEQFF
few,TRBV13,TRBJ1-2,TRBD1,TGTGCCAGCAGCTCCGGACAGGGAGGGGTAAATGGCTACACCTTC,CASSSGQGGVNGYTF
NA,TRBV29-1,TRBJ2-3,NA,TGCAGCGCTGCAAGGGACTCGTCGTTGGATACGCAGTATTTT,CSAARDSSLDTQYF
NA,TRBV29-1,TRBJ1-1,NA,TGCAGCGTTGAACATGGTATGAACACTGAAGCTTTCTTT,CSVEHGMNTEAFF